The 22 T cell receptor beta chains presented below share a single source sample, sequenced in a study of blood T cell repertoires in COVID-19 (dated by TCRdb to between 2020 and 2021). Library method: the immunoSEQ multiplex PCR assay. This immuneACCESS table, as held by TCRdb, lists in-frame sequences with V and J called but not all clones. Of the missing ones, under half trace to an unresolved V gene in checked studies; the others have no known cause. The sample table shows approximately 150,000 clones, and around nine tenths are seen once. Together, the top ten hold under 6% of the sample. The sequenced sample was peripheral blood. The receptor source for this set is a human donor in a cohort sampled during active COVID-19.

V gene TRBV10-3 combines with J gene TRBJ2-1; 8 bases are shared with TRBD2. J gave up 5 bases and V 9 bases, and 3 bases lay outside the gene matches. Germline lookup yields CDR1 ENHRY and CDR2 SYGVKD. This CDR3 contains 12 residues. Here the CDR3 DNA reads TGTGCCATTTCGGGGGGGGACAATGAGCAGTTCTTC. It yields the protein CAISGGDNEQFF.

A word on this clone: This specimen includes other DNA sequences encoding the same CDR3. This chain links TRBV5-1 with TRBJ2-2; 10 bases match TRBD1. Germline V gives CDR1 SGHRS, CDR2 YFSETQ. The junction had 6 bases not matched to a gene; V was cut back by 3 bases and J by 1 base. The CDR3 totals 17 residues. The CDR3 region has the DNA TGCGCCAGCAGCTCACCCCGGACAGGGGGGAACACCGGGGAGCTGTTTTTT. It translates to CASSSPRTGGNTGELFF.

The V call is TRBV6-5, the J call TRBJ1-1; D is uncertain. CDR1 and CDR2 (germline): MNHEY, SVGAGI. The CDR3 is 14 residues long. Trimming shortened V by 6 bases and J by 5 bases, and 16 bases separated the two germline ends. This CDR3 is CASRTREPGTEAFF. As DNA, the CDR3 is TGTGCCAGCAGGACCCGGGAGCCCGGAACTGAAGCTTTCTTT.

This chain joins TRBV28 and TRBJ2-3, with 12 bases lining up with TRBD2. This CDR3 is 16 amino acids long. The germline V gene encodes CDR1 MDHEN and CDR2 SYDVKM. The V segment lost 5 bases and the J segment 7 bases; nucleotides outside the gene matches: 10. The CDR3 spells CASSVGLAGSGNTQYF. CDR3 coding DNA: TGTGCCAGCAGTGTCGGACTAGCGGGGTCGGGTAATACGCAGTATTTT. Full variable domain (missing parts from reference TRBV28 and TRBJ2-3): DVKVTQSSRYLVKRTGEKVFLECVQDMDHENMFWYRQDPGLGLRLIYFSYDVKMKEKGDIPEGYSVSREKKERFSLILESASTNQTSMYLCASSVGLAGSGNTQYFGPGTRLTVL.

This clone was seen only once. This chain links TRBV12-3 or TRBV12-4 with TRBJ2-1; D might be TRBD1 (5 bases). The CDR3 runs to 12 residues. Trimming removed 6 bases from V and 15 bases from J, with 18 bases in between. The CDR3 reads CASSPDGQGPFF. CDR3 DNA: TGTGCCAGCAGCCCAGATGGCCAGGGTCCGTTCTTC.

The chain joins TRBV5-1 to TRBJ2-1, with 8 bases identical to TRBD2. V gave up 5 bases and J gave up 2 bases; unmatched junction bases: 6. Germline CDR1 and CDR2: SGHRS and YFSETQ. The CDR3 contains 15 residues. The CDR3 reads CASRLGGDPYNEQFF. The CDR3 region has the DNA TGCGCCAGCAGACTCGGGGGGGATCCCTACAATGAGCAGTTCTTC.

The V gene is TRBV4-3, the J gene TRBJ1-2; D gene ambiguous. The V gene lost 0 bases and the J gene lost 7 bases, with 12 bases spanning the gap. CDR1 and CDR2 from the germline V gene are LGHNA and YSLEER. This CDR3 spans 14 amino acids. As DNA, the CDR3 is TGCGCCAGCAGCCAAGATAACGAGTTTCCTGGCTACACCTTC. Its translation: CASSQDNEFPGYTF.

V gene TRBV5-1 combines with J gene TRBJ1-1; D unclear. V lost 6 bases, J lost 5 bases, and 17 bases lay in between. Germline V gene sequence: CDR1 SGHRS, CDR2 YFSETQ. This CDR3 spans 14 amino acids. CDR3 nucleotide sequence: TGCGCCAGCACGTTGGGTCTCGGAGGTACTGAAGCTTTCTTT. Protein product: CASTLGLGGTEAFF. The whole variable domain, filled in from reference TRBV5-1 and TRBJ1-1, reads KAGVTQTPRYLIKTRGQQVTLSCSPISGHRSVSWYQQTPGQGLQFLFEYFSETQRNKGNFPGRFSGRQFSNSRSEMNVSTLELGDSALYLCASTLGLGGTEAFFGQGTRLTVV.

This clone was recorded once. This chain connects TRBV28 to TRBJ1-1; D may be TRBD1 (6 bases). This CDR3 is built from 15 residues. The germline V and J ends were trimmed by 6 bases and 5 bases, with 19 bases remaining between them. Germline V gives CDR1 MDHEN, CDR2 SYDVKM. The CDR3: CASRNSGGRQTEAFF. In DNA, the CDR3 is TGTGCCAGCAGGAATTCCGGGGGGCGTCAGACTGAAGCTTTCTTT.

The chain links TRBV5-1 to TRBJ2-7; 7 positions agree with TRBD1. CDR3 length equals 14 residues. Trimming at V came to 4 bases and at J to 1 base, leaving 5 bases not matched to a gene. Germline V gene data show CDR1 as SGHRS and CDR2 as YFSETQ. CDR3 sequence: CASSPRQGSYEQYF. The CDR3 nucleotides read TGCGCCAGCAGCCCCCGACAGGGATCCTACGAGCAGTACTTC.

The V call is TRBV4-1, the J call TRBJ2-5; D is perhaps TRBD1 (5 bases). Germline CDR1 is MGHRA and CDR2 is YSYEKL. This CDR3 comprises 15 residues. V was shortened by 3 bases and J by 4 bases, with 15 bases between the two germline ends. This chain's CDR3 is CASSHGVTVGETQYF. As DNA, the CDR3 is TGCGCCAGCAGCCACGGTGTGACAGTGGGAGAGACCCAGTACTTC.

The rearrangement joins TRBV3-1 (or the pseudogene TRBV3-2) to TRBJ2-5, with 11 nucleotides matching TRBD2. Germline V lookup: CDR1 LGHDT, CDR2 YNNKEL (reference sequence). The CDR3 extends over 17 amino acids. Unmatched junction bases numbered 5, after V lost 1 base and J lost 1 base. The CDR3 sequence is CASSQVETSGTQETQYF. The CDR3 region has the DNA TGTGCCAGCAGCCAAGTTGAGACTAGCGGGACCCAAGAGACCCAGTACTTC.

The CDR3, as DNA: TGTGCCAGCAGCCGGGACAGTGTTGGATCTGAAAAACTGTTTTTT. Encoded protein: CASSRDSVGSEKLFF. The chain recombines TRBV25-1 with TRBJ1-4; the match to TRBD1 covers 7 bases. Germline V lookup: CDR1 MGHDK, CDR2 SYGVNS. The V and J ends lost 6 bases and 7 bases, in that order; junction bases with no gene match: 11. The CDR3 is 15 residues long.

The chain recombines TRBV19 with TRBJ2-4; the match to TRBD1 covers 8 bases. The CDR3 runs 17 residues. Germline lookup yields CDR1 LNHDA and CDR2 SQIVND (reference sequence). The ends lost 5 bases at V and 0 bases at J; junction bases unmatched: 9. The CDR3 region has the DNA TGTGCCAGTAGTGCCGGACAGGGAACCTTAGCCAAAAACATTCAGTACTTC. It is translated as CASSAGQGTLAKNIQYF.

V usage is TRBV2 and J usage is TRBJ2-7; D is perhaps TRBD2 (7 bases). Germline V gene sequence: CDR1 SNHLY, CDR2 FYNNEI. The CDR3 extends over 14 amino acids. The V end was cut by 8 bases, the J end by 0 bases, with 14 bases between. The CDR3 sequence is CASWGGASSYEQYF. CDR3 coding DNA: TGTGCCAGCTGGGGGGGCGCGAGCTCCTACGAGCAGTACTTC. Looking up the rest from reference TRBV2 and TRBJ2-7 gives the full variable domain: EPEVTQTPSHQVTQMGQEVILRCVPISNHLYFYWYRQILGQKVEFLVSFYNNEISEKSEIFDDQFSVERPDGSNFTLKIRSTKLEDSAMYFCASWGGASSYEQYFGPGTRLTVT.

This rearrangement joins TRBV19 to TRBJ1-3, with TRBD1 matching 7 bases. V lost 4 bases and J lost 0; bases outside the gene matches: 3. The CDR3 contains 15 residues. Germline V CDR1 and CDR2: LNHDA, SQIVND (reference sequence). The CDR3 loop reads CASSRTGASGNTIYF. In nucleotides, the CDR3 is TGTGCCAGTAGTAGAACAGGGGCCTCTGGAAACACCATATATTTT.

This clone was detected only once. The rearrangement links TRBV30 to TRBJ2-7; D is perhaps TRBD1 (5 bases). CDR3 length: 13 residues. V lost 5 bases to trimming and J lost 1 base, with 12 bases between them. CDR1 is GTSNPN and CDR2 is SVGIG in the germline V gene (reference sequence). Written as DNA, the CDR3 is TGTGCCTGGGAACAGGTTGAGTCCTACGAGCAGTACTTC. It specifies CAWEQVESYEQYF.

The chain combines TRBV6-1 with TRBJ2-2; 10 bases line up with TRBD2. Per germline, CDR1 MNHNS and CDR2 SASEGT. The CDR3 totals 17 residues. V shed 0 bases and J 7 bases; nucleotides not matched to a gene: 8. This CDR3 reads CASSEAVLAGFSGELFF. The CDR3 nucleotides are TGTGCCAGCAGTGAAGCGGTACTAGCGGGGTTCAGCGGGGAGCTGTTTTTT.

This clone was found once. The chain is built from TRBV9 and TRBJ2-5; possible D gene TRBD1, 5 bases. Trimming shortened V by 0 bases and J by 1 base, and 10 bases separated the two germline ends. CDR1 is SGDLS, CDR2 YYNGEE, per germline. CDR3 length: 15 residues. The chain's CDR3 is CASSVGAGPQETQYF. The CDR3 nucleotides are TGTGCCAGCAGCGTAGGGGCAGGGCCCCAAGAGACCCAGTACTTC. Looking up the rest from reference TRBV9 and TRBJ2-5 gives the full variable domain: DSGVTQTPKHLITATGQRVTLRCSPRSGDLSVYWYQQSLDQGLQFLIQYYNGEERAKGNILERFSAQQFPDLHSELNLSSLELGDSALYFCASSVGAGPQETQYFGPGTRLLVL.

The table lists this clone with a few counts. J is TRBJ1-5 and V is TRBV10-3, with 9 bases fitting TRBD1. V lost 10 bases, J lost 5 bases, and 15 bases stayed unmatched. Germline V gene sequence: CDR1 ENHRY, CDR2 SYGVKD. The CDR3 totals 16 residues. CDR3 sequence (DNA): TGTGCCACCAAAGTAGCGGGACAGGGAGAACATCAGCCCCAGCATTTT. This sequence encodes CATKVAGQGEHQPQHF.

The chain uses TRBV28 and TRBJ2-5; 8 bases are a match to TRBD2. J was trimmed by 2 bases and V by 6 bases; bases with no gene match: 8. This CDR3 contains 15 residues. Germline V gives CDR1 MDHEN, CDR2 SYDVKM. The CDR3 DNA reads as TGTGCCAGCAGACCCACTAGCGGCGCTCAAGAGACCCAGTACTTC. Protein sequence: CASRPTSGAQETQYF.

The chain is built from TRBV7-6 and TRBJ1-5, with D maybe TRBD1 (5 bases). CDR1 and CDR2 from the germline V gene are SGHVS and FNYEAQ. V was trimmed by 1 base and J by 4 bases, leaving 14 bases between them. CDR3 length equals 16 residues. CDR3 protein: CASSLGRGRGNQPQHF. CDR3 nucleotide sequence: TGTGCCAGCAGCTTAGGGCGGGGTCGGGGGAATCAGCCCCAGCATTTT.